The TCR beta chain under discussion was sequenced for a study of T cells in Graves' hyperthyroidism and ophthalmopathy. Study-level findings and limits: Ophthalmopathy was identified by the model a median around 6 months ahead of onset.

TCR beta CDR3 sequences were amplified from RNA transcripts. HTBI primers were the set used in a first-round RT-PCR of the TCR CDR3. TCRdb itself ran the multiplex PCR reads through MiXCR, one entry per CDR3 protein. The repertoire holds around 400,000 distinct CDR3 sequences, with approximately 13% as singletons. This clonotype came up many times. Its antigen is not identified. Germline V gene sequence: CDR1 SGHVS, CDR2 FQNEAQ. This CDR3 comprises 15 residues. V was cut by 5 bases and J by 1 base, with 14 bases left in between. Sequencing was done on a sample of blood. The chain is built from TRBV7-8 and TRBJ1-2, with D possibly matching TRBD1 (5 bases). This TCR came from a woman younger than 35 with Graves' hyperthyroidism. CDR3 loop: CASSVGTDFNYGYTF. Written as DNA, the CDR3 is TGTGCCAGCAGCGTTGGGACGGATTTTAACTATGGCTACACCTTC.